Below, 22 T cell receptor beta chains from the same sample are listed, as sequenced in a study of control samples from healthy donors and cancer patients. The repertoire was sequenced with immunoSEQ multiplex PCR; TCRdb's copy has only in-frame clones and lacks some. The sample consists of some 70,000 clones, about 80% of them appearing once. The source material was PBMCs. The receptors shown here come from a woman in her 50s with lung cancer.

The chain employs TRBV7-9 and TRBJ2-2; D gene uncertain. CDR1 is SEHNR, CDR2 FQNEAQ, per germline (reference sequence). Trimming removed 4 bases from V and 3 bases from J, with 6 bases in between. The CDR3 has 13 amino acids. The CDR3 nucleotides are TGTGCCAGCAGCTCCGACGACACCGGGGAGCTGTTTTTT. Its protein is CASSSDDTGELFF.

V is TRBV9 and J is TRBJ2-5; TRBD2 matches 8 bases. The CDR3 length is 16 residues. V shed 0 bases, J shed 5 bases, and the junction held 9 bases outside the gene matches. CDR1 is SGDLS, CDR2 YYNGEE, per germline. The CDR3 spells CASSVAERGGRETQYF. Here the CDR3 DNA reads TGTGCCAGCAGCGTAGCTGAACGGGGGGGCCGCGAGACCCAGTACTTC. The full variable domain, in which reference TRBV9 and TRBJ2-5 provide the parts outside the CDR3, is DSGVTQTPKHLITATGQRVTLRCSPRSGDLSVYWYQQSLDQGLQFLIQYYNGEERAKGNILERFSAQQFPDLHSELNLSSLELGDSALYFCASSVAERGGRETQYFGPGTRLLVL.

The CDR3 region has the DNA TGTGCCAGTAGTATTTTAAGCAGGCCGGGGGACTATGGCTACACCTTC. It translates to CASSILSRPGDYGYTF. The chain recombines TRBV19 with TRBJ1-2, with D possibly matching TRBD1 (5 bases). CDR3 length equals 16 residues. Germline CDR1 is LNHDA and CDR2 is SQIVND (reference sequence). Deletions cut 3 bases from V and 3 bases from J, with 17 bases between.

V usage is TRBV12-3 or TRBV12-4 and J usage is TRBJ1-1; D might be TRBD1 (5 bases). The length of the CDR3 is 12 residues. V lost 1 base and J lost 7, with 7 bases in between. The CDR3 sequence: CASSLGGIEAFF. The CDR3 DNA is TGTGCCAGCAGTTTAGGGGGCATTGAAGCTTTCTTT.

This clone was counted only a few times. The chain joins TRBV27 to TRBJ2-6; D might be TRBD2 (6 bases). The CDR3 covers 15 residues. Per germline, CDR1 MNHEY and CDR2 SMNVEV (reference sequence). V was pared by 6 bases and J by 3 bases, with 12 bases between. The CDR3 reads CASSGGEVGANVLTF. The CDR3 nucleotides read TGTGCCAGCAGCGGAGGGGAAGTTGGGGCCAACGTCCTGACTTTC.

DNA of the CDR3: TGCGCCAGCAGTGAGTCAAGGGTAGCCAAAAACATTCAGTACTTC. As protein: CASSESRVAKNIQYF. The chain is built from TRBV10-2 and TRBJ2-4; D is ambiguous. V lost 0 bases and J lost 0, with 6 bases in between. CDR3 length: 15 amino acids. Germline V gene lookup returns CDR1 WSHSY and CDR2 SAAADI.

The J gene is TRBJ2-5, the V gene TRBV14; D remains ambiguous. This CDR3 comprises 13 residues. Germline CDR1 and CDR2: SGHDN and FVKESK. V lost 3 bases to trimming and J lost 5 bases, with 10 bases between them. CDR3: CASSQGRVETQYF. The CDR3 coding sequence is TGTGCCAGCAGCCAGGGTAGGGTCGAGACCCAGTACTTC.

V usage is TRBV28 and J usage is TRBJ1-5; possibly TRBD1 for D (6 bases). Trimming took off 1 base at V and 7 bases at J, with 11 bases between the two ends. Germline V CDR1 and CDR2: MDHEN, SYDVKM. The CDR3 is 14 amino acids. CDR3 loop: CASSLSYREQPQHF. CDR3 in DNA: TGTGCCAGCAGTTTATCCTACAGGGAACAGCCCCAGCATTTT. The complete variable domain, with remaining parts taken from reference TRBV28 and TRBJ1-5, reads DVKVTQSSRYLVKRTGEKVFLECVQDMDHENMFWYRQDPGLGLRLIYFSYDVKMKEKGDIPEGYSVSREKKERFSLILESASTNQTSMYLCASSLSYREQPQHFGDGTRLSIL.

CDR3 in DNA: TGTGCCATCAGTGAGTCAGCGGGGCTCTACAATGAGCAGTTCTTC. Translating gives CAISESAGLYNEQFF. The J gene is TRBJ2-1, the V gene TRBV10-3, with 7 bases aligning to TRBD2. The germline gives CDR1 ENHRY, CDR2 SYGVKD. V shed 0 bases and J 3 bases; nucleotides not matched to a gene: 2. The CDR3 spans 15 residues.

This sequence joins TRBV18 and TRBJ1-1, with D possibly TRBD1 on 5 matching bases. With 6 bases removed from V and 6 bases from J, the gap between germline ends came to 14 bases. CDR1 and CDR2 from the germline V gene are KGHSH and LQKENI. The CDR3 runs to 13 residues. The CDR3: CASSKGDGSEAFF. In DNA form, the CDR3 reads TGTGCCAGCTCCAAAGGGGACGGTTCTGAAGCTTTCTTT.

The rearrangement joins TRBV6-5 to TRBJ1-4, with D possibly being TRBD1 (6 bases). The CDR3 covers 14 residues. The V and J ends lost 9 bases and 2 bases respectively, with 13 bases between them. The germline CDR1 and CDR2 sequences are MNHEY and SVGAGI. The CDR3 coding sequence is TGTGCCAGTAATAGTCAGGGGACTAATGAAAAACTGTTTTTT. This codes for CASNSQGTNEKLFF.

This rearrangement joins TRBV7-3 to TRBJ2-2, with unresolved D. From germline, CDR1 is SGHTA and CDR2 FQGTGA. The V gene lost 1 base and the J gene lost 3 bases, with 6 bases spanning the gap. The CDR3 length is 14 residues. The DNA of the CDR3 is TGTGCCAGCAGCTTAAGCTATCACACCGGGGAGCTGTTTTTT. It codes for CASSLSYHTGELFF.

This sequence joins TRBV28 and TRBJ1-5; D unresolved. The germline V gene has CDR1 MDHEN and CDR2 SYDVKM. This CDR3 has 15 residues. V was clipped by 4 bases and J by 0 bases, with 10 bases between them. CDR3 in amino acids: CASSSQPSSNQPQHF. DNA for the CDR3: TGTGCCAGCAGTTCTCAGCCATCTAGCAATCAGCCCCAGCATTTT. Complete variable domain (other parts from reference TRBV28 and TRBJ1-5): DVKVTQSSRYLVKRTGEKVFLECVQDMDHENMFWYRQDPGLGLRLIYFSYDVKMKEKGDIPEGYSVSREKKERFSLILESASTNQTSMYLCASSSQPSSNQPQHFGDGTRLSIL.

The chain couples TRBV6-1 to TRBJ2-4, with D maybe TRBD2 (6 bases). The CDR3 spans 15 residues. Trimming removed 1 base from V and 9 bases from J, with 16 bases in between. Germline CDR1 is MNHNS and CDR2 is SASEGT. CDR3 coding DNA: TGTGCCAGCAGTGAAGAAGGTGGAGGGATTGGCATTCAGTACTTC. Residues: CASSEEGGGIGIQYF.

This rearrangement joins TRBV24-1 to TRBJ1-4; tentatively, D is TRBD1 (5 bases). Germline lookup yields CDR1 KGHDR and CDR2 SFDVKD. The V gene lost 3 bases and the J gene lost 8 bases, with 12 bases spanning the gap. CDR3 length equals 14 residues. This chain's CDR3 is CATSDNQGGEKLFF. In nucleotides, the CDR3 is TGTGCCACCAGTGATAACCAGGGCGGCGAAAAACTGTTTTTT.

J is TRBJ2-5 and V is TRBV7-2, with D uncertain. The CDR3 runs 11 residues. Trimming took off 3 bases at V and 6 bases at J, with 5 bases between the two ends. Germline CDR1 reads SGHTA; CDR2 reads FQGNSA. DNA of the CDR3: TGTGCCAGCAGCTTGAGGCAGACCCAGTACTTC. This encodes CASSLRQTQYF.

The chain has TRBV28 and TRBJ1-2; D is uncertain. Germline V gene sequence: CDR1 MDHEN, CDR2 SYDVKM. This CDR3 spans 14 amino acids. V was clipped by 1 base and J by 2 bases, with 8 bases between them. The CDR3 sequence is CASSLFGRNYGYTF. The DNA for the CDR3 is TGTGCCAGCAGTTTATTCGGCAGGAACTATGGCTACACCTTC.

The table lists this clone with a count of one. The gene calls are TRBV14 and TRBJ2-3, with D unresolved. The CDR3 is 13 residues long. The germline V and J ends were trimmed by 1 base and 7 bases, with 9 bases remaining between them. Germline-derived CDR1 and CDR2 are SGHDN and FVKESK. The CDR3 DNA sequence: TGTGCCAGCAGCCAAGGTCTCGGCAATACGCAGTATTTT. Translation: CASSQGLGNTQYF.

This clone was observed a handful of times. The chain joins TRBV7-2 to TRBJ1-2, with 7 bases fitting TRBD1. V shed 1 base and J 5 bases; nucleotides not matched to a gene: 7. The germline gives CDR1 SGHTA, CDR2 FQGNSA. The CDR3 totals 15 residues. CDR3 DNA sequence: TGTGCCAGCAGCTTAGACGACGGACAGGAATATGGCTACACCTTC. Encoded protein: CASSLDDGQEYGYTF.

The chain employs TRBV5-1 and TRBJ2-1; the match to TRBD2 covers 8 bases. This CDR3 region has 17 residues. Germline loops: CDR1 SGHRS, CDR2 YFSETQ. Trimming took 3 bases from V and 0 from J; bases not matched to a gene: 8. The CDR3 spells CASSWDGGDSSYNEQFF. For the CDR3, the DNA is TGCGCCAGCAGCTGGGACGGGGGGGATAGCTCCTACAATGAGCAGTTCTTC.

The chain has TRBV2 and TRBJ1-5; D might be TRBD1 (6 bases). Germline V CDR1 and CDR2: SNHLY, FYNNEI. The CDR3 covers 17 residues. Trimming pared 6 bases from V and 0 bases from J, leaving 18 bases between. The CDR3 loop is CASSKGGPGDSNQPQHF. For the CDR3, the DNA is TGTGCCAGCAGCAAGGGGGGCCCAGGGGATAGCAATCAGCCCCAGCATTTT.

The CDR3 sequence is CASSGLDLDTQYF. CDR3 in DNA: TGTGCCAGCAGTGGACTAGACTTAGATACGCAGTATTTT. J is TRBJ2-3 and V is TRBV9; 7 bases fit TRBD2. J lost 5 bases, V lost 5 bases, and 5 bases had no gene match. Germline CDR1 reads SGDLS; CDR2 reads YYNGEE. The CDR3 has 13 residues.